The 10 T cell receptor beta chains given below trace back to one sample, sequenced in a study of T-cell reconstitution after alpha-beta-depleted transplantation in children. Using unique molecular identifiers, the investigators prepared the TCRbeta library. One entry per CDR3 protein, called by TCRdb with MiXCR from the PCR reads. The top ten clones hold 28% of a sample with about 1,000,000 distinct CDR3 sequences, roughly 29% of them seen once. Here the sequenced sample was PBMCs, mostly from graft donor cells, taken 360 days after TCRalphabeta/CD19-depleted stem cell transplant. All receptors come from a boy under two years old who had a stem cell transplant for SCID, so the T cells may come from the graft donor.

This sequence joins TRBV4-1 and TRBJ2-1; D not resolved. The CDR3 runs 16 residues. Trimming removed 1 base from V and 0 bases from J, with 10 bases in between. Germline V lookup: CDR1 MGHRA, CDR2 YSYEKL. CDR3 loop: CASSQVPPSSYNEQFF. In DNA, the CDR3 is TGCGCCAGCAGCCAAGTTCCCCCAAGCTCCTACAATGAGCAGTTCTTC.

The chain uses TRBV6-5 and TRBJ1-1; D gene ambiguous. Germline V CDR1 and CDR2: MNHEY, SVGAGI. The CDR3 length is 14 residues. V was cut by 2 bases and J by 1 base, with 8 bases left in between. CDR3 sequence (DNA): TGTGCCAGCAGTTACGGAAGCAAGAACACTGAAGCTTTCTTT. As protein: CASSYGSKNTEAFF.

The chain couples TRBV6-6 to TRBJ1-1, with D maybe TRBD1 (6 bases). CDR1 and CDR2 (germline): MNHNY, SVGAGI (reference sequence). Trimming took off 11 bases at V and 4 bases at J, with 17 bases between the two ends. The CDR3 loop spans 13 amino acids. For the CDR3, the DNA is TGTGCCGGTACAGGGAAAAGGGGCACTGAAGCTTTCTTT. This encodes CAGTGKRGTEAFF.

V and J are TRBV9 and TRBJ2-1, with 7 positions matching TRBD2. Germline V gives CDR1 SGDLS, CDR2 YYNGEE. This CDR3 region has 14 residues. J lost 9 bases, V lost 0 bases, and 6 bases had no gene match. DNA for the CDR3: TGTGCCAGCAGCGTAGTCATTAGCGGGTCTGAGCAGTTCTTC. Translated, it gives CASSVVISGSEQFF.

At least ten counts were recorded for this clonotype. This chain links TRBV21-1 with TRBJ1-5; the DNA was not used to check the table's D call, TRBD1. TRBV21-1 is given as a pseudogene. CDR3 length equals 15 residues. CDR3 in DNA: TGTGCCAGCAGCAAAGACAGGGGCGAGGATCAGCCCCAGCATTTT. Translating it yields CASSKDRGEDQPQHF.

The chain has TRBV5-1 and TRBJ2-3; unclear D gene. The germline V and J ends were trimmed by 4 bases and 6 bases, with 15 bases remaining between them. CDR1 is SGHRS, CDR2 YFSETQ, per germline. The CDR3 is 14 amino acids. The CDR3 DNA follows: TGCGCCAGCAGCCACGACAACTTGGCCGATACGCAGTATTTT. It encodes CASSHDNLADTQYF.

This clonotype was observed a few times. This rearrangement joins TRBV12-3 or TRBV12-4 to TRBJ1-1; 7 bases fit TRBD1. The CDR3 runs to 16 residues. The trim removed 3 bases at V and 6 bases at J, leaving 13 bases unmatched. CDR3 DNA sequence: TGTGCCAGCAGTTTGGGTAGGGGACGTCAGGGGGCTGAAGCTTTCTTT. The encoded protein is CASSLGRGRQGAEAFF.

This rearrangement joins TRBV4-2 to TRBJ2-5; TRBD2 agrees at 8 bases. The CDR3 totals 17 residues. CDR1 is LGHNA and CDR2 is YNFKEQ in the germline V gene. The junction had 10 bases not matched to a gene; V was cut back by 1 base and J by 3 bases. The DNA for the CDR3 is TGTGCCAGCAGCCAAGTTGGTCGGGGGGGCCTGGAAGAGACCCAGTACTTC. This gives the protein CASSQVGRGGLEETQYF.

This chain uses TRBV10-3 with TRBJ2-7; D not resolved. V lost 6 bases to trimming and J lost 3 bases, with 27 bases between them. Germline V CDR1 and CDR2: ENHRY, SYGVKD. CDR3 size: 18 residues. The CDR3 nucleotides are TGTGCCATCAGGGAGACTCGAGGTAGGGTCGGCGGTAGCTACGAGCAGTACTTC. Translating it yields CAIRETRGRVGGSYEQYF.

The chain is built from TRBV6-4 and TRBJ2-1, with D possibly being TRBD1 or TRBD2 (5 bases each). Germline V gene data show CDR1 as MRHNA and CDR2 as SNTAGT. Trimming took off 6 bases at V and 0 bases at J, with 15 bases between the two ends. CDR3 length equals 16 residues. The CDR3 loop reads CASSKGSLVSYNEQFF. DNA of the CDR3: TGTGCCAGCAGCAAGGGGAGTTTGGTCTCCTACAATGAGCAGTTCTTC.